This TCR beta chain was retrieved from a study of blood T cells in healthy people across ages. The CDR3 has 13 residues. Germline loops: CDR1 DFQATT, CDR2 SNEGSKA (reference sequence). A remark on this clonotype: As yet, its antigen is unknown.

Notes on the study in general: Strong correlation existed between TCR beta diversity and naive T cell percentage. PBMC samples, being unsorted, prevented any conclusive comparison of naive and antigen-experienced cells.

The authors ran a second PCR of 7 to 11 cycles using a sample-barcoded 5' primer and a J-beta primer mix. From each sample, at least 3 million paired-end reads containing CDR3 were obtained. TCRdb passed the 5' RACE reads through MiXCR, listing each CDR3 protein once. The data hold some 370,000 distinct CDR3 sequences, with about 52% observed a single time. Aged about 6 to 100, donors were systemically healthy Caucasians from Russia. This receptor was obtained from a man aged 60 to 69 in good health. The sample comprised blood. The chain is built from TRBV20-1 and TRBJ1-2; tentative D call: TRBD1 (6 bases). CDR3 protein: CRAVEGGQYGYTF. CDR3 nucleotide sequence: TGCAGAGCCGTCGAGGGGGGCCAGTATGGCTACACCTTC.